The 14 T cell receptor beta chains in this list originate from one sample, sequenced in a study of blood T cell repertoires in COVID-19. Profiled with immunoSEQ multiplex PCR; TCRdb holds only in-frame clones, not every one. The sample holds 250,000 to 300,000 clones; around nine tenths are singletons and the top ten take 2% to 2.5%. Sequenced: peripheral blood. The receptor set was obtained from a middle-aged man with acute or convalescent COVID-19.

V and J are TRBV19 and TRBJ2-1; maybe TRBD1 (6 bases). The germline V gene has CDR1 LNHDA and CDR2 SQIVND (reference sequence). The V gene lost 5 bases and the J gene lost 5 bases, with 13 bases spanning the gap. The CDR3 covers 14 residues. The CDR3 is CASSFRTEDNEQFF. CDR3 DNA sequence: TGTGCCAGTAGTTTCCGGACAGAAGACAATGAGCAGTTCTTC.

The J gene is TRBJ2-5, the V gene TRBV19; TRBD1 might be the D (6 bases). The V and J ends lost 4 bases and 3 bases respectively, with 9 bases between them. Germline V gene lookup returns CDR1 LNHDA and CDR2 SQIVND (reference sequence). This CDR3 spans 13 amino acids. Here the CDR3 reads CASSTGQKETQYF. CDR3 DNA: TGTGCCAGTAGTACCGGACAGAAAGAGACCCAGTACTTC.

The chain links TRBV6-6 to TRBJ1-2; D unresolved. The germline V and J ends were trimmed by 0 bases and 8 bases, with 13 bases remaining between them. This CDR3 region has 14 residues. Germline values: CDR1 MNHNY, CDR2 SVGAGI (reference sequence). The CDR3 nucleotides are TGTGCCAGCAGTTACTCGGAATCCCCCAGGGGCTACACCTTC. Translated: CASSYSESPRGYTF.

V is TRBV5-5 and J is TRBJ2-2; 12 bases line up with TRBD1. The junction had 7 bases not matched to a gene; V was cut back by 4 bases and J by 6 bases. Germline V gives CDR1 SGHKS, CDR2 YYEKEE (reference sequence). There are 16 residues in the CDR3. The CDR3 spells CASSVIRDRGPGELFF. The CDR3 region has the DNA TGTGCCAGCAGCGTTATACGGGACAGGGGGCCCGGGGAGCTGTTTTTT.

The chain employs TRBV3-1 (or the pseudogene TRBV3-2) and TRBJ2-3, with 7 bases lining up with TRBD2. This CDR3 has 13 amino acids. Germline V gene lookup returns CDR1 LGHDT and CDR2 YNNKEL (reference sequence). After removal of 4 bases from V and 6 bases from J, the junction contained 4 bases not matched to a gene. CDR3 in amino acids: CASSPRGEDTQYF. CDR3 DNA sequence: TGTGCCAGCAGCCCCCGGGGGGAGGATACGCAGTATTTT.

The CDR3 here is CASSIGTDGIQYF. CDR3 coding DNA: TGTGCCAGTAGTATTGGGACAGATGGCATTCAGTACTTC. The chain joins TRBV19 to TRBJ2-4, with TRBD1 identical over 7 bases. V was pared by 3 bases and J by 9 bases, with 5 bases of the junction left unmatched. The CDR3 is made up of 13 amino acids. Germline CDR1 LNHDA, CDR2 SQIVND (reference sequence).

The V call is TRBV11-3, the J call TRBJ2-1, with a possible D match to TRBD1 (5 bases). CDR1 and CDR2 (germline): SGHNT, YENEEA. Deletions cut 0 bases from V and 12 bases from J, with 12 bases between. The CDR3 length is 13 residues. As DNA, the CDR3 is TGTGCCAGCAGCTTAGAGGGGCGGAAACGGCAGTTCTTC. Its translation: CASSLEGRKRQFF. The whole variable domain, filled in from reference TRBV11-3 and TRBJ2-1, reads EAGVVQSPRYKIIEKKQPVAFWCNPISGHNTLYWYLQNLGQGPELLIRYENEEAVDDSQLPKDRFSAERLKGVDSTLKIQPAELGDSAVYLCASSLEGRKRQFFGPGTRLTVL.

This chain connects TRBV7-3 to TRBJ2-1; the match to TRBD1 covers 7 bases. Germline V lookup: CDR1 SGHTA, CDR2 FQGTGA. Trimming cost V 2 bases and J 2 bases; bases outside gene matches: 3. CDR3 length equals 15 residues. The CDR3 nucleotides read TGTGCCAGCAGCTTAGGTCAGGGGGCCTACAATGAGCAGTTCTTC. It translates to CASSLGQGAYNEQFF.

This clone has a single count. The V gene is TRBV18, the J gene TRBJ1-1, with D possibly TRBD1 on 5 matching bases. CDR1 and CDR2 from the germline V gene are KGHSH and LQKENI. This CDR3 is 14 amino acids long. The germline V and J ends were trimmed by 2 bases and 1 base, with 8 bases remaining between them. The chain's CDR3 is CASSPGARNTEAFF. For the CDR3, the DNA is TGTGCCAGCTCACCAGGGGCGCGGAACACTGAAGCTTTCTTT. Variable domain in full (rest from reference TRBV18 and TRBJ1-1): NAGVMQNPRHLVRRRGQEARLRCSPMKGHSHVYWYRQLPEEGLKFMVYLQKENIIDESGMPKERFSAEFPKEGPSILRIQQVVRGDSAAYFCASSPGARNTEAFFGQGTRLTVV.

This rearrangement joins TRBV27 to TRBJ1-4; D is perhaps TRBD1 (6 bases). CDR1 is MNHEY and CDR2 is SMNVEV in the germline V gene (reference sequence). This CDR3 contains 15 residues. With 4 bases removed from V and 8 bases from J, the gap between germline ends came to 17 bases. The CDR3 protein is CASSSLHREGEKLFF. CDR3 nucleotides: TGTGCCAGCAGTTCCCTCCACAGGGAAGGGGAAAAACTGTTTTTT.

The gene calls are TRBV19 and TRBJ2-3, with 9 bases aligning to TRBD2. This CDR3 contains 16 residues. Germline V gene data show CDR1 as LNHDA and CDR2 as SQIVND (reference sequence). Trimming at V came to 4 bases and at J to 2 bases, leaving 7 bases not matched to a gene. The CDR3 DNA is TGTGCCAGTAGTACGGCGGCGGGGGGGCCCACAGATACGCAGTATTTT. Translated: CASSTAAGGPTDTQYF. Based on the CDR3 plus reference TRBV19 and TRBJ2-3, the full variable domain is DGGITQSPKYLFRKEGQNVTLSCEQNLNHDAMYWYRQDPGQGLRLIYYSQIVNDFQKGDIAEGYSVSREKKESFPLTVTSAQKNPTAFYLCASSTAAGGPTDTQYFGPGTRLTVL.

V gene TRBV12-3 or TRBV12-4 combines with J gene TRBJ2-1; unclear D gene. The CDR3 totals 13 residues. V lost 3 bases, J lost 8 bases, and 11 bases lay in between. The CDR3 bases are TGTGCCAGCAGTTTGTGGCCCCCCCATGAGCAGTTCTTC. Translating gives CASSLWPPHEQFF.

The genes are TRBV6-5 and TRBJ1-6; 9 bases are shared with TRBD1. The CDR3 extends over 14 amino acids. Germline loops: CDR1 MNHEY, CDR2 SVGAGI. With 6 bases clipped from V and 11 bases from J, the junction kept 8 bases outside the gene matches. Here the CDR3 reads CASRTGGDGAPLHF. CDR3 DNA: TGTGCCAGCAGGACAGGGGGGGACGGGGCACCCCTCCACTTT.

The chain is built from TRBV18 and TRBJ2-7; TRBD1 aligns across 7 bases. Trimming cost V 3 bases and J 2 bases; bases outside gene matches: 7. Germline V CDR1 and CDR2: KGHSH, LQKENI. CDR3 size: 15 residues. The CDR3 nucleotides read TGTGCCAGCTCACCCTTTGATGACAGGGCCTACGAGCAGTACTTC. Its protein product is CASSPFDDRAYEQYF.